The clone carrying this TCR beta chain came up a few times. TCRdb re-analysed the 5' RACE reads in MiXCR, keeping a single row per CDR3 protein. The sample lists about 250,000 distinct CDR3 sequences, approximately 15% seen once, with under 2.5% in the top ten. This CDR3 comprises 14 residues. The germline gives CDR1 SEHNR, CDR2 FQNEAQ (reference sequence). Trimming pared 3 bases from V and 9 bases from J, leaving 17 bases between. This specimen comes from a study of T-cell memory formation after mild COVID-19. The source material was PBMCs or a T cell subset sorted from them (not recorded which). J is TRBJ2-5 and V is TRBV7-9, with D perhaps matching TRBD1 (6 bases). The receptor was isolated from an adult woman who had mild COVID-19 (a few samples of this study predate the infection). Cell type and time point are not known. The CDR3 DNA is TGTGCCAGCAGCTTTTCAGGGGACCACCTGGCCCAGTACTTC. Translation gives CASSFSGDHLAQYF.